This T cell receptor (beta chain) was recovered during a study of cytomegalovirus exposure and HLA in healthy donors. Study results and caveats: Most TCR sequences showed up rarely, but some public TCRs showed up in many donors. Most of the TCR beta V segments (in an earlier analysis) were productive either about 87% or about 30% of the time.

The CDR3 extends over 14 amino acids. Looked up from germline, CDR1 is SGHTA and CDR2 is FQGNSA. J gave up 4 bases and V 8 bases, and 7 bases lay outside the gene matches. With regard to this clone: No antigen is known for it.

60 Vbeta and 13 Jbeta primers were used in PCR. The table came from immunoSEQ multiplex PCR; TCRdb's copy has only in-frame clones and leaves some out. Of over 150,000 clones detected, 60% to 80% appear once; the ten largest clones hold 2.2%. The sample was PBMCs. The chain uses TRBV7-2 and TRBJ2-5, with 10 positions matching TRBD2. The TCR was taken from a middle-aged man in good health and CMV-seropositive. As DNA, the CDR3 is TGTGCCAGCGGACAAAGCGGGGGGGCAGAGACCCAGTACTTC. This sequence encodes CASGQSGGAETQYF.